This T cell receptor beta chain was recovered during a study of cytomegalovirus exposure and HLA in healthy donors (dated by TCRdb to the late 2010s). Concerning the study at large: An earlier analysis of roughly 500 of the donors reported over 250 Gb of sequence data and around 110 million unique TCR beta sequences obtained from approximately 180 million T cells. The study aimed to test whether signatures of past pathogen exposure could be identified by cataloging public T cell receptors. A later genetic analysis used genome-wide SNP genotypes for about 55% of the 666 donors, treating that subset as a discovery cohort. To predict cytomegalovirus infection status, the study combined high-throughput TCR immunosequencing, statistical association of individual TCRs with disease status, and machine learning. About 300 gigabases of sequencing data and tens of millions of unique TCR sequences were included in an early release covering 550 to 650 HLA-typed donors. The T cell repertoires of 666 subjects were profiled by immunosequencing and related to cytomegalovirus serostatus. Among 398 genotyped donors of the cohort, an average of about 240,000 unique TCR beta nucleotide sequences were sequenced per donor, around 20% of them non-productive. Typing coverage differed by locus: A, B, C, DRB1 and DQB1 were typed in about 620-640 donors, DQA1 in about 550, DPA1 in around 610, and DPB1 in around 440. Of the approximately 400 genotyped donors, approximately 83% fell in the genetic ancestry cluster associated with self-reported Caucasian donors. Because of strong linkage in the cohort, roughly five DR-DQ haplotypes were treated as single units for association and clustering. The later analysis used no new phenotypic data to find candidate immune exposures, relying instead on TCR beta sequences and their occurrence across donors. Along with the roughly 670-subject first cohort, a separate validation cohort of more than 90 different subjects was used. A later analysis re-examined previously published TCR beta repertoires from 610 or so donors and added high-resolution HLA genotyping to investigate patterns of TCR occurrence. HLA typing covered class I and class II loci at four-digit resolution. Every discovery cohort repertoire had been produced on one sequencing platform. An earlier analysis of approximately 640 of the donors applied high-throughput TCR beta sequencing to assess whether each TCR beta V gene segment acted as functional or pseudogenic. Donor age, sex, ethnicity and CMV serostatus were compiled alongside the repertoire data. Broad study findings and their caveats: A further reported finding was that TCR beta sequences accurately predicted the HLA-A and HLA-B alleles for most subjects in the first cohort. A later genetic analysis associated a missense DCLRE1C variant with V-gene and J-gene trimming of TCR beta chains, and an independent cohort replicated the association. Linkage disequilibrium might explain the correlated functional status among segregating V segments, but an unknown experimental factor could not be ruled out. Some IMGT-functional V segments, including TRBV6-2 and TRBV6-3, could not be told apart with the 87-base-pair reads, so those segments were excluded. An earlier analysis of approximately 600 of the donors showed that most TCR beta V segments appeared in productive rearrangements either about 90% or about 30% of the time, which broadly matched IMGT annotations. In this cohort, only TCR beta chains were sequenced, and detectable features were limited by the absence of alpha or paired-chain data. Roughly uniform sequencing depth across donors was assumed in presence/absence analyses, although this assumption may not hold. Cytomegalovirus status was reported to be diagnosed by the classifier with high specificity and sensitivity in both the original and validation cohorts. In the study, 150 to 200 TCR beta chains were listed as associated with cytomegalovirus. HLA typing was unavailable for some donors at each locus, so association tests used only the typed subset. According to a later analysis, most CMV-associated TCR beta chains appeared to be HLA-restricted, and the HLA associations seemed to be driven largely by CMV exposure. A later analysis reported that several top co-occurrence clusters appeared linked to parvovirus B19, influenza, CMV and Epstein-Barr virus. A few of the identified cytomegalovirus-associated TCR beta chains were confirmed in vitro to be specific for cytomegalovirus antigens. It was suggested by the authors that the approach could potentially be generalized to other disease states and immunological phenotypes. Specific HLA alleles were associated with 16,951 TCR beta sequences at a false discovery rate of 0.05 in a later analysis. CMV serostatus was the only immune exposure information available for the cohort. Strong co-occurrence of HLA alleles, especially DR and DQ, made assigning TCR associations to individual alleles difficult. Roughly 17 rarely observed V segments, including chromosome 9 orphons, were excluded from the earlier analysis of several hundred of the donors because counts were too low. In a later genetic analysis, fewer N-insertions in productive TCRs were reported among donors in an Asian-associated ancestry cluster than the roughly 700-donor mean. A cluster of highly shared sequence variants was judged likely to be a technical artifact of the sequencing pipeline. Compared with equally common non-associated chains, HLA-associated TCR beta chains in a later analysis were more clonally expanded and had lower generation probabilities. A later analysis found that TCR association rates varied across HLA loci, with DRB1 alleles showing the most associated TCRs and HLA-C alleles the fewest. Across donors, most TCR sequences were observed very rarely, whereas some public TCRs were present in many individuals.

The cohort comprised around 690 healthy bone marrow donors. At the time of sampling, all cohort members were nominally healthy, though unrecorded immune exposures were likely present. The donor tested CMV seronegative and was one of the 352 seronegative cohort members. A peripheral blood sample was provided by each donor, and peripheral blood mononuclear cells were used for TCR beta sequencing. The Qiagen DNeasy Blood Extraction Kit was used to extract genomic DNA from the blood cell samples. As regards this clone: Its antigen is not yet known. No base qualities exist here, and no much larger clone lies one base off it.

V lost 0 bases and J lost 1 base, and the count of bases not matched to a germline gene is 10. The germline V gene provides CDR1 SGDLS and CDR2 YYNGEE. The CDR3 goes from the cysteine to the phenylalanine over 18 residues. The entry retains the CDR3 DNA only, 54 bases that are in frame from base 1. The method behind the library was the immunoSEQ multiplex PCR assay. The multiplex PCR relied on a mix of 60 forward primers for TCR Vbeta segments and 13 reverse primers for TCR Jbeta segments. The CDR3 region of rearranged TCR beta genes was amplified from genomic DNA by a multiplex PCR assay. The Illumina HiSeq System was used to sequence the amplified TCR beta libraries as 87-base-pair reads. Regarding the original processing steps: In a later analysis, some 80 million unique TCR beta chains were counted across the roughly 610 repertoires, and around 10 million of these chains were shared by at least two donors. A nearest-neighbor algorithm error-corrected the raw reads and collapsed the reads into unique sequences, merging closely related sequences to remove PCR and sequencing errors. Alignment of CDR3 sequences to IMGT reference sequences was used to assign V, D and J gene segments. For a sequence to be retained, at least a six-nucleotide match to both a V gene segment and a J gene segment was required. Rearrangements were called productive when the CDR3 lacked stop codons and stayed in frame with V and J; all others were non-productive. Following IMGT convention, CDR3 was defined as the stretch from the second conserved V-encoded cysteine up to the conserved J-encoded phenylalanine. The earlier analysis of roughly 590 of the donors excluded sequences that lacked an unambiguous match to a single V gene segment. An earlier analysis of approximately 590 of the donors classified V segments as functional when productive rearrangements were above 56.7% and as segregating when the standard deviation between donors was above 5%. A statistical classification framework was developed to diagnose cytomegalovirus status using the catalog of TCR beta chain sequences. A later analysis assigned V and J genes by comparing TCR nucleotide sequences with IMGT/GENE-DB human TR gene sequences. In a later analysis, CDR3 sequences and most-parsimonious VDJ recombination scenarios were assigned using the TCRdist pipeline. In a later analysis, each TCR beta chain was defined by its CDR3 amino acid sequence together with its V-gene family, and reads lacking a unique V-gene family were excluded. To address suspected cross-contamination and a sequencing artifact, a later analysis removed roughly 580 highly shared, low-generation-probability nucleotide sequences. In a later analysis, a clonal expansion index was calculated for each public chain from normalized within-repertoire ranks of inferred template counts. In a later analysis, generation probabilities were computed with a VDJ recombination model fitted to out-of-frame rearrangements, and the resulting probabilities were checked against IGoR. In a later analysis, TCR-TCR, TCR-HLA and TCR-CMV co-occurrence was scored with hypergeometric tests, and a repertoire-size bias correction was applied to TCR pairs. To estimate false discovery rates, a later analysis permuted the HLA or CMV assignments 20 times. In a later analysis, co-occurring TCRs were grouped using DBSCAN, and TCRdist sequence similarity was added for clustering within HLA-allele-positive subsets. Co-occurrence clustering excluded repertoires with fewer than 30,000 or more than 120,000 public chains, plus five with anomalous nucleotide sharing. TCRdb took over this immuneACCESS table, retaining in-frame rearrangements with V and J assigned. Such tables are incomplete; in checked studies, under half of the missing clones stem from an unresolved V gene, and the remainder is unexplained. That table supplies the V and J calls and clone size; D and trimming were determined from the DNA. The sample yields over 200,000 clones; about three quarters were counted once. Clones ranked in the top ten supply 1.5% to 2% of the sample.

Specimen: PBMCs. This chain joins TRBV9 to TRBJ2-1, with 7 middle bases fitting TRBD2. The origin of this receptor is a male donor in good health and CMV-seronegative. The nucleotide sequence reads TGTGCCAGCAGCGTAGAGGCTAGCGGAAGACCTTCCTACAATGAGCAGTTCTTC. Translation gives CASSVEASGRPSYNEQFF.